The clone carrying this T cell receptor (beta chain) was counted at least ten times. What it binds is not known. This record comes from a study of blood T cells in healthy people across ages. Points from the study as a whole: Nothing was known about donor CMV status, and this possibly confounded expanded clonotype changes.

V was clipped by 1 base and J by 0 bases, with 4 bases between them. This CDR3 comprises 14 residues. From germline, CDR1 is LGHDT and CDR2 YNNKEL (reference sequence). Using a J-beta primer mix together with a sample-barcoded 5' primer, a second PCR was run for about 6 to 11 cycles. MiXCR, applied by TCRdb to the 5' RACE reads, yields one record per CDR3 protein. The sample contains 950,000 to 1,200,000 distinct CDR3 sequences, around two fifths of which appear only once. Extraction of total RNA produced a minimum of 5 micrograms from each sample. The clonotype comes from a man between 18 and 35 years old in good health. Source material: blood. The chain combines TRBV3-1 with TRBJ2-1, with D unresolved. The CDR3 protein is CASSQVPSYNEQFF. CDR3 nucleotides: TGTGCCAGCAGCCAAGTCCCCTCCTACAATGAGCAGTTCTTC.